These T cell receptor beta chains were read from a single sample in a study of T-cell memory formation after mild COVID-19. TCRdb re-called the 5' RACE reads through MiXCR, storing one row per CDR3 protein. The sample gives tens of thousands of distinct CDR3 sequences, approximately 25% of which show up once; around 40% is in the top ten. Sample: PBMCs or a T cell subset sorted from them (not recorded which). These receptor sequences come from a man younger than 35 who had mild COVID-19 (a few samples of this study predate the infection). Cell type and time point are not known. Each CDR3 is given with its conserved first and last residue. Fields, in order: D gene, clone size, V gene, J gene, CDR3 DNA, CDR3 protein. D genes are given only for firm matches. Not every row has a clone size; where given, it reads once, few, many or a size class.

>.|few|TRBV4-1|TRBJ2-1
TGCGCCAGCAGCCAAGAGGCAGCTACCGCCTACAATGAGCAGTTCTTC
CASSQEAATAYNEQFF
>TRBD2|few|TRBV5-1|TRBJ2-1
TGCGCCAGCAGCTTTTGGACTAGCGGTAGCTCCTACAATGAGCAGTTCTTC
CASSFWTSGSSYNEQFF
>TRBD1|.|TRBV4-1|TRBJ1-1
TGCGCCAGCAGCCCTCACCCCTCGGCCAGGGGGCTTACTGAAGCTTTCTTT
CASSPHPSARGLTEAFF
>.|.|TRBV20-1|TRBJ2-7
TGCAGTGCTAGAGATGGCACAGGTTGGCTCGGGGAGCAGTACTTC
CSARDGTGWLGEQYF
>.|many|TRBV12-3/TRBV12-4|TRBJ1-1
TGTGCCAGCAGTTATACAGGGCTCATGAACACTGAAGCTTTCTTT
CASSYTGLMNTEAFF
>.|few|TRBV5-1|TRBJ2-7
TGCGCCAGCAGCGTCGGGTCCACCTACGAGCAGTACTTC
CASSVGSTYEQYF
>TRBD1|.|TRBV4-1|TRBJ2-5
TGCGCCAGCAGCCAGCACGGGACAGGGCTTCAAGAGACCCAGTACTTC
CASSQHGTGLQETQYF
>.|.|TRBV12-3/TRBV12-4|TRBJ2-3
TGTGCCAGCTTCTCCGGGACCCCGGCAGATACGCAGTATTTT
CASFSGTPADTQYF
>TRBD2|few|TRBV7-6|TRBJ2-1
TGTGCCAGCAGCTCAAGGACTAGCGGGGCCTACAATGAGCAGTTCTTC
CASSSRTSGAYNEQFF
>.|.|TRBV6-1|TRBJ2-1
TGTGCCAGCAGTGCTAGCTTCCCCTACAATGAGCAGTTCTTC
CASSASFPYNEQFF
>TRBD1|.|TRBV6-5|TRBJ2-2
TGTGCCAGCAGTTACTTGTCCAGGACAGGGACCACCGGGGAGCTGTTTTTT
CASSYLSRTGTTGELFF
>.|few|TRBV20-1|TRBJ2-7
TGCAGTGCTAGAGGTACAGTCTCCTACGAGCAGTACTTC
CSARGTVSYEQYF
>.|.|TRBV4-1|TRBJ1-5
TGCGCCAGCAGCCAAGATTCAGGGAGTAGCAATCAGCCCCAGCATTTT
CASSQDSGSSNQPQHF
>.|many|TRBV7-2|TRBJ2-2
TGTGCCAGCAGCTTAGAGAACACCGGGGAGCTGTTTTTT
CASSLENTGELFF
>TRBD2|many|TRBV5-1|TRBJ2-1
TGCGCCAGCAGCTCTGGACTAGCGGGATACAATGAGCAGTTCTTC
CASSSGLAGYNEQFF
>.|few|TRBV6-1|TRBJ1-2
TGTGCCAGCAGTGAACAGGGCCATGGCTACACCTTC
CASSEQGHGYTF
>.|few|TRBV29-1|TRBJ2-1
TGCAGCGTTGTCGTCTATTCCTACAATGAGCAGTTCTTC
CSVVVYSYNEQFF
>.|few|TRBV20-1|TRBJ2-7
TGCAGTGCTAGAGACCCGCATAGTGGCAGGGAATACGAGCAGTACTTC
CSARDPHSGREYEQYF
>.|.|TRBV11-2|TRBJ2-3
TGTGCCAGCAGCTTGTGGGGTGCAGATACGCAGTATTTT
CASSLWGADTQYF
>.|.|TRBV29-1|TRBJ2-1
TGCAGCGTTGAGATTCCAGCCAATGAGCGGTTCTTC
CSVEIPANERFF
>TRBD1|.|TRBV6-5|TRBJ2-7
TGTGCCAGCAGGCCGGGGACAGGAGTCTCCTACGAGCAGTACTTC
CASRPGTGVSYEQYF
>.|.|TRBV4-2|TRBJ2-2
TGTGCCAGCAGCCAAGTCGGAGGGGGGCCTAACACCGGGGAGCTGTTTTTT
CASSQVGGGPNTGELFF
>.|.|TRBV4-3|TRBJ2-3
TGCGCCAGCAGATCTGGAGAGGTCAGCACAGATACGCAGTATTTT
CASRSGEVSTDTQYF
>.|.|TRBV11-2|TRBJ2-5
TGTGCCAGCAGCTTAGATCCTCGGCAGCCCAAAAACCCACAAGAGACCCAGTACTTC
CASSLDPRQPKNPQETQYF
>.|.|TRBV4-3|TRBJ1-6
TGCGCCAGCAGCCAGAAGCCATGGACGGACTCCTATAATTCACCCCTCCACTTT
CASSQKPWTDSYNSPLHF
>TRBD1|few|TRBV7-6|TRBJ2-2
TGTGCCAGCAGCTTGCCTCAGGGACAGGGGCGAGGGACCGGGGAGCTGTTTTTT
CASSLPQGQGRGTGELFF
>.|few|TRBV28|TRBJ1-5
TGTGCCAGCAGTCCCCCACTCAGCAATCAGCCCCAGCATTTT
CASSPPLSNQPQHF
>.|few|TRBV5-6|TRBJ2-7
TGTGCCAGCAGCTTACAGCACTCCTACGAGCAGTACTTC
CASSLQHSYEQYF
>.|.|TRBV7-2|TRBJ1-1
TGTGCCAGCAGAGGCGGATTAACTGAAGCTTTCTTT
CASRGGLTEAFF
>.|.|TRBV6-2/TRBV6-3|TRBJ2-1
TGTGCCAGCACCCCCCGTGCCTACAATGAGCAGTTCTTC
CASTPRAYNEQFF
>.|.|TRBV15|TRBJ1-5
TGTGCCACCAGCAGAGATAGGGCCAGTTTTCAGCCCCAGCATTTT
CATSRDRASFQPQHF
>.|few|TRBV29-1|TRBJ2-2
TGCAGCGTTGAGGGTCAGAACACCGGGGAGCTGTTTTTT
CSVEGQNTGELFF
>.|.|TRBV7-9|TRBJ1-5
TGTGCCAGCAGCTCCCCGGGGGATAGCAATCAGCCCCAGCATTTT
CASSSPGDSNQPQHF
>.|.|TRBV20-1|TRBJ2-3
TGCAGTGCCATACCAGGGGTCTCGGATACGCAGTATTTT
CSAIPGVSDTQYF
>TRBD2|.|TRBV4-2|TRBJ2-1
TGTGCCAGCAGCCAGGCTAGCGGGAGGGTTGGAAATGAGCAGTTCTTC
CASSQASGRVGNEQFF